The clone carrying this TCR beta chain was seen only a few times. Its antigen is unidentified. This specimen belongs to a study of T cells after yellow fever vaccination. Trimming removed 5 bases from V and 5 bases from J, with 11 bases in between. The CDR3 is made up of 13 amino acids. Germline lookup yields CDR1 LNHNV and CDR2 YYDKDF (reference sequence). TCRdb redid the calling of the 5' RACE reads with MiXCR, one entry per CDR3 protein. The profile shows about 340,000 distinct CDR3 sequences, 8.5% to 10% of them singletons. Overall study findings and caveats: A limited proportion of clonotypes was detected within both the CD4 and CD8 compartments. Contaminating bulk clonotypes could be abundant in FACS-sorted repertoires. Clones that expanded after primary vaccination mostly reappeared after the booster (96% CD4, approximately 85% CD8).

The TCR comes from a man aged 18-30 years who received the YFV17D yellow fever vaccine. The V gene is TRBV15, the J gene TRBJ2-3, with D possibly being TRBD2 (5 bases). The specimen was PBMCs, collected on the day of the first yellow fever vaccination. The CDR3 protein is CATSVLREDTQYF. For the CDR3, the DNA is TGTGCCACCAGCGTTTTGAGGGAAGATACGCAGTATTTT.